This is a list of T cell receptor beta chains from one sample in a study of T-cell reconstitution after alpha-beta-depleted transplantation in children. TCRdb ran MiXCR on the PCR reads and lists one entry per CDR3 protein. Of some 500,000 distinct CDR3 sequences listed, 15% to 20% are singletons. This material consisted of PBMCs from the stem cell graft donor, taken from the stem cell graft. These receptors were obtained from a human donor who donated a stem cell graft to a child with acute lymphoblastic leukemia. The CDR3 runs from the conserved cysteine through the conserved F or W. The D gene is left open where the match is weak. The size entry is marked missing in some rows and otherwise reads once, few, many or a size class.

d_gene	v_gene	abundance	j_gene	len	CDR3nt	CDR3aa
-	TRBV7-9	once	TRBJ2-2	13	TGTGCCAGCAGCTTAGGAGGACACGGGGAGCTGTTTTTT	CASSLGGHGELFF
-	TRBV7-6	few	TRBJ2-1	14	TGTGCCAGCAGCTTAGCGGGAGTCGGGCATGAGCAGTTCTTC	CASSLAGVGHEQFF
TRBD1	TRBV7-8	-	TRBJ1-1	17	TGTGCCAGCAGCCACGTCCCGGGACAGGGATCAGGGACTGAAGCTTTCTTT	CASSHVPGQGSGTEAFF
TRBD1	TRBV27	few	TRBJ2-7	17	TGTGCCAGCAGTTTTCCCCCGGGACAGGGGTCCACCTACGAGCAGTACTTC	CASSFPPGQGSTYEQYF
-	TRBV18	few	TRBJ2-1	13	TGTGCCAGCTCACCAGTTTACAACAATGAGCAGTTCTTC	CASSPVYNNEQFF
-	TRBV12-3/TRBV12-4	-	TRBJ2-7	11	TGTGCCAGCACCAACTCCTACGAGCAGTACTTC	CASTNSYEQYF
TRBD1	TRBV3-1	few	TRBJ2-7	14	TGTGCCAGCAGCCCGACAGGGCGCCTCTACGAGCAGTACTTC	CASSPTGRLYEQYF
-	TRBV27	-	TRBJ2-1	14	TGTGCCAGCGGTATCCGGGGCCGATACAATGAGCAGTTCTTC	CASGIRGRYNEQFF
TRBD1	TRBV18	many	TRBJ2-5	13	TGTGCCAGCTCACCGGGACAGGGAGAGACCCAGTACTTC	CASSPGQGETQYF
TRBD1	TRBV7-2	-	TRBJ1-5	15	TGTGCCAGCAGCTTAGAGGGACAGGGGGATCAGCCCCAGCATTTT	CASSLEGQGDQPQHF
TRBD2	TRBV24-1	few	TRBJ2-7	17	TGTGCCCGCGTCGGGGGACCGACTAGCGCGAGCTCCTACGAGCAGTACTTC	CARVGGPTSASSYEQYF
-	TRBV7-6	few	TRBJ1-4	15	TGTGCCAGCAGCCATCCAGACAGGCGTAATGAAAAACTGTTTTTT	CASSHPDRRNEKLFF
-	TRBV27	few	TRBJ1-2	13	TGTGCCAGCAGTTTTACGGGATACTATGGCTACACCTTC	CASSFTGYYGYTF
-	TRBV6-4	few	TRBJ2-5	13	TGTGCCAGCAGTGAGACAACAGGAGAGACCCAGTACTTC	CASSETTGETQYF
-	TRBV29-1	-	TRBJ1-2	17	TGCAGCGTTGATGAAGACAGAGGGACCCTGGCTAACTATGGCTACACCTTC	CSVDEDRGTLANYGYTF
TRBD1	TRBV12-3/TRBV12-4	-	TRBJ2-7	20	TGTGCCAGCAGTTTAGTGGGACAGCCACTAGGGTTACCCAACCCCTACGAGCAGTACTTC	CASSLVGQPLGLPNPYEQYF
-	TRBV15	-	TRBJ2-4	18	TGTGCCACCAGCAGAGATTTTCGGTTAGGTCAGGAAGAAAACATTCAGTACTTC	CATSRDFRLGQEENIQYF
TRBD2	TRBV20-1	-	TRBJ2-3	19	TGCAGTGCTAGAGATCTAGGAACTAGCGGGATATGGGCCACAGATACGCAGTATTTT	CSARDLGTSGIWATDTQYF
-	TRBV29-1	-	TRBJ2-7	12	TGCAGCGTTTCCGGGCCTGGTGGGGAGCAGTACTTC	CSVSGPGGEQYF
-	TRBV9	-	TRBJ2-1	13	TGTGCCAGCAGCGCACTAAGGGCCAATGAGCAGTTCTTC	CASSALRANEQFF
TRBD2	TRBV20-1	-	TRBJ2-3	15	TGCAGTGCTCCCCTTGGCGGCGGGAGTTCAGATACGCAGTATTTT	CSAPLGGGSSDTQYF
TRBD2	TRBV12-3/TRBV12-4	-	TRBJ2-1	21	TGTGCCAGCAGTTTAGTAGGCCCGGGGACTAGTACGCTAGAACCCTACAATGAGCAGTTCTTC	CASSLVGPGTSTLEPYNEQFF
-	TRBV29-1	few	TRBJ2-4	13	TGCAGCGGTAGGGGGAAGGCCAAAAACATTCAGTACTTC	CSGRGKAKNIQYF
TRBD2	TRBV9	-	TRBJ2-1	20	TGTGCCAGCAGCGTTACCGGGACTAGCGGGAGTCGGGGAACCTACAATGAGCAGTTCTTC	CASSVTGTSGSRGTYNEQFF
-	TRBV5-1	-	TRBJ1-5	15	TGCGCCAGCAGCCCGGATCCAGGTGGGCGTCAGCCCCAGCATTTT	CASSPDPGGRQPQHF
-	TRBV5-1	-	TRBJ2-7	13	TGCGCCAGCAGCTTGGGCGCGCGGGACGAGCAGTACTTC	CASSLGARDEQYF
-	TRBV20-1	-	TRBJ2-5	16	TGCAGTGCTAGAGACAACGTGCAAACACAGGGAGAGACCCAGTACTTC	CSARDNVQTQGETQYF
-	TRBV9	few	TRBJ2-7	15	TGTGCCAGCAGCCCTGAGGTAGGAGGGGTCTACGAGCAGTACTTC	CASSPEVGGVYEQYF
-	TRBV10-2	once	TRBJ2-4	12	TGCGCCAGCAGGGGAGGTGAAAACATTCAGTACTTC	CASRGGENIQYF
-	TRBV4-3	few	TRBJ2-1	14	TGCGCCAGCAGCCCTTGGTCATCCTACAATGAGCAGTTCTTC	CASSPWSSYNEQFF
-	TRBV6-1	few	TRBJ2-5	14	TGTGCCAGCAGCACGGGCCTCTCCCAAGAGACCCAGTACTTC	CASSTGLSQETQYF
-	TRBV5-1	-	TRBJ2-1	16	TGCGCCAGCAGCCGGCAGGGGGGGCGCCCCCCCAATGAGCAGTTCTTC	CASSRQGGRPPNEQFF
-	TRBV4-2	-	TRBJ2-7	14	TGTGCCAGCAGCCAAGTAGGGACCTCCTACGAGCAGTACTTC	CASSQVGTSYEQYF
TRBD1	TRBV7-3	-	TRBJ2-7	17	TGTGCCAGCAGCTTAGGGACAGGGGGGACGAGCTCCTACGAGCAGTACTTC	CASSLGTGGTSSYEQYF
-	TRBV15	-	TRBJ1-1	13	TGTGCCACCAGCAGAGATGGGGGGGTGGAAGCTTTCTTT	CATSRDGGVEAFF
TRBD1	TRBV12-3/TRBV12-4	few	TRBJ2-2	16	TGTGCCAGCAGTCCCGGACAGGGTGTACGAACCGGGGAGCTGTTTTTT	CASSPGQGVRTGELFF
TRBD2	TRBV7-3	-	TRBJ2-3	19	TGTGCCAGCAGCCGCCTTTTAATCGGGAGGCTAGCGGGTCCAGATACGCAGTATTTT	CASSRLLIGRLAGPDTQYF